This T cell receptor (beta chain) was observed in a study of blood T cell repertoires in COVID-19. Study details: PBMCs, B-cell-depleted T cells, or T cells were the source of the cDNA or gDNA that made up the material.

How the authors handled the data: Using reference gene primer amplification, nucleated cell counts were estimated. Some clones are missing from TCRdb's copy, which holds only in-frame ones; the method was immunoSEQ multiplex PCR. V and J calls and clone size are given by that table; D and trimming were obtained from the DNA. The top ten hold over 9.5% of the sample, which has approximately 170,000 clones, approximately 81% seen once. The source material was peripheral blood. The TCR originated in a woman older than 75 with active or convalescent COVID-19.

The CDR3 bases are TGTGCCACCAGCGGGGGACAGCACTATGGCTACACCTTC. Translated, it gives CATSGGQHYGYTF. The chain uses TRBV15 and TRBJ1-2, with 7 bases that match TRBD1. Losses at the gene ends were 5 bases for V and 3 bases for J; bases not matched to a gene: 3. This CDR3 has 13 residues. Germline loops: CDR1 LNHNV, CDR2 YYDKDF (reference sequence).